The 11 T cell receptor beta chains listed next were all sequenced from one sample in a study of blood T cell repertoires in COVID-19. Assay used: immunoSEQ multiplex PCR; TCRdb lists only in-frame clones, some missing. This sample has a few hundred thousand clones, with roughly 88% found just once. Sequencing was performed on PBMCs or T cells enriched from blood (not recorded which). The origin of the receptors is a man younger than 45 who had recovered from COVID-19.

With respect to this clone: One junction end does not reproduce the germline sequence, and a read error may be involved. V usage is TRBV5-6 and J usage is TRBJ1-4; D not resolved. The CDR3 has 14 residues. Per germline, CDR1 SGHDT and CDR2 YYEEEE. The CDR3 loop reads CASRLAGTNEKLFF. CDR3 bases: TGTGCCAGCAGATTGGCAGGCACTAATGAAAAACTGTTTTTT.

The rearrangement uses TRBV19 and TRBJ1-3, with D unresolved. V lost 10 bases and J 1 base, leaving 14 bases between the germline ends. This CDR3 is 14 amino acids long. CDR1 and CDR2 from the germline V gene are LNHDA and SQIVND (reference sequence). The CDR3 nucleotides are TGTGCCACCACCTCGGGTGGTTCTGGAAACACCATATATTTT. Translated: CATTSGGSGNTIYF.

The rearrangement links TRBV6-5 to TRBJ2-1; 7 bases are shared with TRBD2. Trimming took 8 bases from V and 5 from J; bases not matched to a gene: 12. CDR1 and CDR2 from the germline V gene are MNHEY and SVGAGI. CDR3 length: 15 residues. The CDR3 DNA sequence: TGTGCCAGCTCCGGAGCGGGACGGGGAAACAATGAGCAGTTCTTC. Translated, it gives CASSGAGRGNNEQFF.

The gene calls are TRBV28 and TRBJ2-5; 8 positions match TRBD1. The V and J ends lost 5 bases and 4 bases, in that order; junction bases with no gene match: 0. Germline-derived CDR1 and CDR2 are MDHEN and SYDVKM. This CDR3 contains 12 residues. CDR3 region: CASSQGAETQYF. CDR3 DNA: TGTGCCAGCAGTCAGGGGGCAGAGACCCAGTACTTC.

The J gene is TRBJ1-5, the V gene TRBV19, with 8 positions matching TRBD1. Germline lookup yields CDR1 LNHDA and CDR2 SQIVND (reference sequence). The CDR3 has 14 amino acids. Unmatched junction bases numbered 9, after V lost 10 bases and J lost 4 bases. The CDR3 region has the DNA TGTGCCACCCGACAGGGGATGGGAAATCAGCCCCAGCATTTT. Its translation: CATRQGMGNQPQHF.

The chain uses TRBV3-1 (or the pseudogene TRBV3-2) and TRBJ1-3; D might be TRBD1 (5 bases). Trimming removed 1 base at V and 4 bases at J, with 5 bases between. From germline, CDR1 is LGHDT and CDR2 YNNKEL (reference sequence). This CDR3 comprises 13 residues. CDR3 nucleotide sequence: TGTGCCAGCAGCCAAGGACAGGGAAACACCATATATTTT. Its translation: CASSQGQGNTIYF.

The V and J genes are TRBV28 and TRBJ1-2; tentatively, D is TRBD1 (6 bases). This CDR3 region has 21 residues. CDR1 is MDHEN and CDR2 is SYDVKM in the germline V gene. V was clipped by 5 bases and J by 4 bases, with 35 bases between them. The CDR3 sequence: CASSPFIFDTGMKDSGYGYTF. The CDR3 DNA reads TGTGCCAGCAGTCCCTTCATCTTTGACACAGGGATGAAAGACTCAGGCTATGGCTACACCTTC.

V gene TRBV15 combines with J gene TRBJ1-4, with a tentative D call TRBD1 (6 bases). Trimming removed 5 bases from V and 2 bases from J, with 12 bases in between. Germline loops: CDR1 LNHNV, CDR2 YYDKDF (reference sequence). The CDR3 is 15 amino acids. The DNA of the CDR3 is TGTGCCACCAGCGGAACAGGGTGGACTAATGAAAAACTGTTTTTT. Protein: CATSGTGWTNEKLFF.

The V call is TRBV24-1, the J call TRBJ1-2; D remains ambiguous. This CDR3 contains 13 residues. V lost 6 bases, J lost 6 bases, and 13 bases lay in between. Germline V gene sequence: CDR1 KGHDR, CDR2 SFDVKD. The CDR3 region has the DNA TGTGCCACCAGTCGACCCGGAGGTGATGGCTACACCTTC. It codes for CATSRPGGDGYTF.

J is TRBJ2-1 and V is TRBV6-1, with TRBD2 identical over 8 bases. Germline CDR1 MNHNS, CDR2 SASEGT. The CDR3 covers 20 residues. Trimming removed 1 base from V and 9 bases from J; junction bases left unmatched: 23. CDR3 DNA sequence: TGTGCCAGCAGTGAAGGCTCGGAGAAAAGCGGGGGAGCGATGGTCGTTGAGCAGTTCTTC. Encoded protein: CASSEGSEKSGGAMVVEQFF.

This clone was seen more than once but under ten times. The chain links TRBV7-9 to TRBJ1-5, with 7 bases fitting TRBD1. The V gene's germline CDR1 is SEHNR and CDR2 FQNEAQ (reference sequence). This CDR3 region has 14 residues. V lost 5 bases, J lost 7 bases, and 8 bases stayed unmatched. The CDR3 sequence: CASSPGQPGQPQHF. CDR3 DNA: TGTGCCAGCAGCCCGGGACAGCCGGGACAGCCCCAGCATTTT.